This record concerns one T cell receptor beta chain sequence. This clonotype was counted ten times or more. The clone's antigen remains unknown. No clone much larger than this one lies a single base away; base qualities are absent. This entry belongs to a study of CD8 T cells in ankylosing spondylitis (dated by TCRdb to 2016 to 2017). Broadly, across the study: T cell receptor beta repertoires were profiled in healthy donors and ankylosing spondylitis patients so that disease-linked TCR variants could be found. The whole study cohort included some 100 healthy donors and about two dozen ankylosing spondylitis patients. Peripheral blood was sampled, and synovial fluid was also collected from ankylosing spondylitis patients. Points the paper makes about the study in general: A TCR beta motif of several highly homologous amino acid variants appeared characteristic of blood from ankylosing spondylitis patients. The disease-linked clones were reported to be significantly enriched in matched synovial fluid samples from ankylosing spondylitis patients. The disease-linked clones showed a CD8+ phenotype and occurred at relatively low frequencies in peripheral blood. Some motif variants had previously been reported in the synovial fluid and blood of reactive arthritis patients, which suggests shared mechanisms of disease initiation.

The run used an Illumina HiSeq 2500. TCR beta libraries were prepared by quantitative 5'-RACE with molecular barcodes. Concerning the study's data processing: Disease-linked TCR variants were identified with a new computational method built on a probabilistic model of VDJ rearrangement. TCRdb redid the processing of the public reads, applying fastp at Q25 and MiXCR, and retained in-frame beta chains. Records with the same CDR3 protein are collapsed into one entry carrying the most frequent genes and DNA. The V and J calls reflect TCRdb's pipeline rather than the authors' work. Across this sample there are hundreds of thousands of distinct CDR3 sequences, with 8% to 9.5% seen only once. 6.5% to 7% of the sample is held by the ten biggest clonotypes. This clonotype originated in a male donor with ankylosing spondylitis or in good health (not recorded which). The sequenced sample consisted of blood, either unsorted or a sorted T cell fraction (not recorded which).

The DNA is as follows: TGCGCCAGCAGCCCTCGAAGCCCGAGCACAGATACGCAGTATTTT. The encoded protein is CASSPRSPSTDTQYF. The V and J genes are TRBV5-1 and TRBJ2-3; a confident D gene designation cannot be given. Its CDR3 holds 15 amino acids, cysteine through phenylalanine. The sequence is cut down to CDR3 DNA, 45 bases in frame from base 1. The germline V gene sets CDR1 to SGHRS and CDR2 to YFSETQ. Trimming costs V 4 bases and J 0 bases, and their ends lie 12 bases apart.